These T cell receptor beta chains were read from a single sample in a study of identifying expanded T cells in peripheral blood. Generated by immunoSEQ multiplex PCR, the TCRdb table keeps only in-frame clones and is missing some. Of fewer than 85,000 clones listed, approximately 89% are singletons. What was sequenced was blood. Every receptor here comes from a person aged 18 to 70 in good health. The CDR3 runs from the conserved cysteine through the conserved F or W. The D gene is left open where the match is weak. Clone size is stated in some rows and not others, as once, few, many or a class when expanded.

DNA: TGTGCCAGTCGGGGGAACTACGAGCAGTACTTC
CDR3: CASRGNYEQYF
D: NA
size: NA
V: TRBV19
J: TRBJ2-7

DNA: TGTGCCAGCAGCCCCGACCCTAGCGGGGTGGAGCAGTACTTC
CDR3: CASSPDPSGVEQYF
D: TRBD2
size: NA
V: TRBV7-8
J: TRBJ2-7

DNA: TGTGCCAGCAGTTTCGGCGGAGGCACAGATACGCAGTATTTT
CDR3: CASSFGGGTDTQYF
D: NA
size: once
V: TRBV28
J: TRBJ2-3

DNA: TGCGCCAGCAGCCAAGACGCGACGGGCATTCCCTACGAGCAGTACTTC
CDR3: CASSQDATGIPYEQYF
D: NA
size: NA
V: TRBV4-3
J: TRBJ2-7

DNA: TGCGCCAGCAGGGAATTCTCCGGAAGTAGCGGGAGTAGAAATGAGCAGTTCTTC
CDR3: CASREFSGSSGSRNEQFF
D: TRBD2
size: NA
V: TRBV10-1
J: TRBJ2-1

DNA: TGTGCCAGCGGCCGGGACAGGTTGGTGAACACTGAAGCTTTCTTT
CDR3: CASGRDRLVNTEAFF
D: TRBD1
size: NA
V: TRBV27
J: TRBJ1-1

DNA: TGTGCCAGCAGGGGGTCACGGGGCCCCAGTCTTAACTACGAGCAGTACTTC
CDR3: CASRGSRGPSLNYEQYF
D: NA
size: NA
V: TRBV28
J: TRBJ2-7

DNA: TGTGCCAGCAGTAGCCTCTACGAGCAGTACTTC
CDR3: CASSSLYEQYF
D: NA
size: NA
V: TRBV27
J: TRBJ2-7

DNA: TGCGCCAGCAACTATCAAGCGGGCTACACAGATACGCAGTATTTT
CDR3: CASNYQAGYTDTQYF
D: NA
size: NA
V: TRBV5-1
J: TRBJ2-3

DNA: TGTGCCAGCAGCTTGGGACAGGGGGGCGGTCAGCCCCAGCATTTT
CDR3: CASSLGQGGGQPQHF
D: TRBD1
size: NA
V: TRBV5-8
J: TRBJ1-5

DNA: TGTGCCAGCAGTGAACGCCGTGAAAAACTGTTTTTT
CDR3: CASSERREKLFF
D: NA
size: NA
V: TRBV25-1
J: TRBJ1-4

DNA: TGTGCCAGCACCACCACCAGGAACACTGAAGCTTTCTTT
CDR3: CASTTTRNTEAFF
D: NA
size: NA
V: TRBV6-6
J: TRBJ1-1

DNA: TGTGCCAGCAGCGGTACTATGGGCACCGGGGAGCTGTTTTTT
CDR3: CASSGTMGTGELFF
D: NA
size: NA
V: TRBV9
J: TRBJ2-2

DNA: TGTGCCAGCAGTACCACAGCGTACCAAGAGACCCAGTACTTC
CDR3: CASSTTAYQETQYF
D: NA
size: NA
V: TRBV2
J: TRBJ2-5

DNA: TGTGCCAGCAGCCCGACAGGGGGAGAGGGGGAGACCCAGTACTTC
CDR3: CASSPTGGEGETQYF
D: TRBD1
size: NA
V: TRBV11-2
J: TRBJ2-5

DNA: TGCGCCAGCAGCCAAGGGTCTAGCGGGGGGTTCGGGACCCAGTACTTC
CDR3: CASSQGSSGGFGTQYF
D: TRBD2
size: once
V: TRBV4-3
J: TRBJ2-5

DNA: TGTGCCAGCAGTGAGTATCAGGGGGAGACCACAGATACGCAGTATTTT
CDR3: CASSEYQGETTDTQYF
D: TRBD1
size: once
V: TRBV6-4
J: TRBJ2-3

DNA: TGTGCCAGCAAACTGGGACAGGGGGTAACCGGGGAGCTGTTTTTT
CDR3: CASKLGQGVTGELFF
D: TRBD1
size: NA
V: TRBV6-1
J: TRBJ2-2

DNA: TGTGCCAGCAGTGACGGGGGTACCGGGGAGCTGTTTTTT
CDR3: CASSDGGTGELFF
D: NA
size: NA
V: TRBV6-1
J: TRBJ2-2

DNA: TGCGCCAGCAGCCAAGCCGGGACAGTCTATGGCTACACCTTC
CDR3: CASSQAGTVYGYTF
D: TRBD1
size: NA
V: TRBV4-1
J: TRBJ1-2

DNA: TGTGCCAGCAGCGGGGGACTAGCGGGAGGGGACAATGAGCAGTTCTTC
CDR3: CASSGGLAGGDNEQFF
D: TRBD2
size: few
V: TRBV9
J: TRBJ2-1

DNA: TGTGCCAGCAGCCAGAACACGGGCTATGGCTACACCTTC
CDR3: CASSQNTGYGYTF
D: NA
size: few
V: TRBV14
J: TRBJ1-2

DNA: TGCGCCAGCAGCCAAGCGGACACCGGGGAGCTGTTTTTT
CDR3: CASSQADTGELFF
D: NA
size: NA
V: TRBV5-1
J: TRBJ2-2

DNA: TGCGCCAGCAGCTTGGAGGCGGTAGGGCTAGCGGGGGTGTATTTT
CDR3: CASSLEAVGLAGVYF
D: TRBD2
size: once
V: TRBV5-1
J: TRBJ2-3

DNA: TGTGCCAGCAGCTTAAAAGCGGGGGGCACAGATACGCAGTATTTT
CDR3: CASSLKAGGTDTQYF
D: TRBD2
size: NA
V: TRBV5-3
J: TRBJ2-3

DNA: TGTGCCAGCAGTTTCCGGGACAGGGTTGTGACCCAGTACTTC
CDR3: CASSFRDRVVTQYF
D: TRBD1
size: NA
V: TRBV28
J: TRBJ2-5

DNA: TGCGCCAGCAGCTGGGCTGCGGGAAGCTCCTACGAGCAGTACTTC
CDR3: CASSWAAGSSYEQYF
D: NA
size: NA
V: TRBV5-1
J: TRBJ2-7

DNA: TGTGCCAGCAAAAGGTCGGCGGGAGAAGAGACCCAGTACTTC
CDR3: CASKRSAGEETQYF
D: TRBD2
size: once
V: TRBV6-1
J: TRBJ2-5

DNA: TGTGCCAGCTCACCAAGGAACTCGAGCTACAATGAGCAGTTCTTC
CDR3: CASSPRNSSYNEQFF
D: NA
size: once
V: TRBV18
J: TRBJ2-1

DNA: TGCGCCAGCAGCCAAGATGCACAGGGGGTCCTAAATGAGCAGTTCTTC
CDR3: CASSQDAQGVLNEQFF
D: TRBD1
size: NA
V: TRBV4-1
J: TRBJ2-1

DNA: TGTGCCAGCAGCTTAGAGCCGAGTCCTAGCACAGATACGCAGTATTTT
CDR3: CASSLEPSPSTDTQYF
D: NA
size: once
V: TRBV7-2
J: TRBJ2-3

DNA: TGTGCCAGCAGCTTAGGCAGGTGGGACGGACCCATAGACTATGGCTACACCTTC
CDR3: CASSLGRWDGPIDYGYTF
D: NA
size: NA
V: TRBV7-2
J: TRBJ1-2

DNA: TGTGCCAGCAGCACCCTGGCCTACGAGCAGTACTTC
CDR3: CASSTLAYEQYF
D: NA
size: NA
V: TRBV6-5
J: TRBJ2-7

DNA: TGTGCCAGTACCGAGGGCTTCACCGGGGAGCTGTTTTTT
CDR3: CASTEGFTGELFF
D: NA
size: NA
V: TRBV6-5
J: TRBJ2-2

DNA: TGTGCCAGCGGGACAGGACGAACTAACTATGGCTACACCTTC
CDR3: CASGTGRTNYGYTF
D: TRBD1
size: NA
V: TRBV2
J: TRBJ1-2

DNA: TGTGCCAGCAGCTTTAGAAAGAACACCGGGGAGCTGTTTTTT
CDR3: CASSFRKNTGELFF
D: NA
size: NA
V: TRBV7-2
J: TRBJ2-2

DNA: TGTGCCAGCAGTTCAAATCGGGATTCACCCCTCCACTTT
CDR3: CASSSNRDSPLHF
D: NA
size: NA
V: TRBV6-5
J: TRBJ1-6

DNA: TGTGCCAGCAGTGGCACAACCCTAGGGACCCAGTACTTC
CDR3: CASSGTTLGTQYF
D: NA
size: NA
V: TRBV27
J: TRBJ2-5

DNA: TGCGCCAGCAGTGAGGCGGGTACAGGGGGCGAGCAGTACTTC
CDR3: CASSEAGTGGEQYF
D: TRBD1
size: once
V: TRBV10-1
J: TRBJ2-7

DNA: TGTGCCAGCAGTGCTGGCAATGAGCAGTTCTTC
CDR3: CASSAGNEQFF
D: NA
size: few
V: TRBV2
J: TRBJ2-1

DNA: TGTGCCAGCAGTTACACATCGGGGGGGACTCACCAAGAGACCCAGTACTTC
CDR3: CASSYTSGGTHQETQYF
D: TRBD2
size: NA
V: TRBV6-7
J: TRBJ2-5

DNA: TGTGCCACCAGCAGTGGAGAGGCCCGCTTCTCTGGAAACACCATATATTTT
CDR3: CATSSGEARFSGNTIYF
D: NA
size: NA
V: TRBV15
J: TRBJ1-3

DNA: TGTGCCAGCAGCTCGAGAGGGGCGGGAGGGCCTAATGAGCAGTTCTTC
CDR3: CASSSRGAGGPNEQFF
D: TRBD2
size: NA
V: TRBV7-2
J: TRBJ2-1

DNA: TGTGCCAGCAGCTTAGTACCTGCGGGAGCCACGAACGAGCAGTACTTC
CDR3: CASSLVPAGATNEQYF
D: TRBD2
size: NA
V: TRBV7-2
J: TRBJ2-7

DNA: TGTGCCATCGCACGCGCAACTAATGAAAAACTGTTTTTT
CDR3: CAIARATNEKLFF
D: NA
size: NA
V: TRBV10-3
J: TRBJ1-4

DNA: TGTGCCAGCAGCTTTAAGGGACAGATTCCTAACTATGGCTACACCTTC
CDR3: CASSFKGQIPNYGYTF
D: TRBD1
size: NA
V: TRBV5-4
J: TRBJ1-2

DNA: TGTGCCAGCTCACCGGTTCGGGTTAGCACAGATACGCAGTATTTT
CDR3: CASSPVRVSTDTQYF
D: NA
size: NA
V: TRBV18
J: TRBJ2-3

DNA: TGTGCCAGCAGCTTAGTTTCCCCCTTTGAGACCCAGTACTTC
CDR3: CASSLVSPFETQYF
D: NA
size: NA
V: TRBV7-6
J: TRBJ2-5

DNA: TGTGCCAGCAGCGTTGATAGCTGGGGTCCCGGGGAGCTGTTTTTT
CDR3: CASSVDSWGPGELFF
D: NA
size: NA
V: TRBV9
J: TRBJ2-2

DNA: TGTGCCAGCAGCTTATCGAGTGGACGCACAGATACGCAGTATTTT
CDR3: CASSLSSGRTDTQYF
D: NA
size: NA
V: TRBV7-3
J: TRBJ2-3

DNA: TGTGCCAGCAGCCCGTACGCTAGCGGGGCCTACGAGCAGTACTTC
CDR3: CASSPYASGAYEQYF
D: TRBD2
size: NA
V: TRBV7-2
J: TRBJ2-7

DNA: TGTGCCAGCAGTCAACCCGGGACCTCCTACGAGCAGTACTTC
CDR3: CASSQPGTSYEQYF
D: NA
size: NA
V: TRBV28
J: TRBJ2-7